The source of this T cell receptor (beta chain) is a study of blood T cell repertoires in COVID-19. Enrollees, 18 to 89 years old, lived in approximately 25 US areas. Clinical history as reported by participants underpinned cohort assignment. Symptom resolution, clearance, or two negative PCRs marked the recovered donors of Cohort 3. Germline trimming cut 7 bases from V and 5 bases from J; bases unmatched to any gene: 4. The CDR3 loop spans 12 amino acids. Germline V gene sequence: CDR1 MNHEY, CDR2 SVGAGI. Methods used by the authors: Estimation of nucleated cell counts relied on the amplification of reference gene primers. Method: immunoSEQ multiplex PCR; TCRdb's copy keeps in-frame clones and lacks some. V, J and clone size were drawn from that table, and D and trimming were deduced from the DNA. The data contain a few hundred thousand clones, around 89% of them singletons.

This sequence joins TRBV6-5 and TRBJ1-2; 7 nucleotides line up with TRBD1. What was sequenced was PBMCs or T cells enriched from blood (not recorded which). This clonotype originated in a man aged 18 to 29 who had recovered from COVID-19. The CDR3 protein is CASTETGYGYTF. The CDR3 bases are TGTGCCAGCACCGAGACAGGGTATGGCTACACCTTC.